Below are 8 T cell receptor beta chains sequenced from a single sample in a study of vaccination and CD4 T cells after COVID-19. Treatment given: approximately nine-day PBMC culture with coronavirus spike peptide pools or control peptides (ViraFEST assay). The Oncomine TCR Beta short-read assay was what sequenced the DNA obtained from cultured CD4+ T cells. MiXCR was run by TCRdb on the PCR reads, yielding one entry per CDR3 protein. The sample shows 11,000 or so distinct CDR3 sequences, less than 55% of them seen only once. These TCRs are of unknown antigen specificity. Sequencing was performed on CD4+ T cells from blood, cultured in vitro. These receptors originate from a human donor who had recovered from COVID-19.

This clonotype has a handful of counts. CDR3 DNA sequence: TGTGCCAGCAGTTACTCGACGGGTTACGGCTACACCTTC. It specifies CASSYSTGYGYTF. The rearrangement uses TRBV6-2 or TRBV6-3 and TRBJ1-2, with D unclear. The CDR3 length is 13 residues. Trimming shortened V by 0 bases and J by 8 bases, and 10 bases separated the two germline ends. CDR1 is MNHEY and CDR2 is SVGEGT in the germline V gene.

The rearrangement joins TRBV7-6 to TRBJ2-1, with a weak D call TRBD1 (7 bases). CDR3 size: 15 residues. Germline V gene sequence: CDR1 SGHVS, CDR2 FNYEAQ. Trimming cost V 5 bases and J 0 bases, with 11 bases left between them. CDR3 in DNA: TGTGCCAGCAGCGGGGGGACAGACTCCTACAATGAGCAGTTCTTC. Translating gives CASSGGTDSYNEQFF.

The chain links TRBV5-1 to TRBJ1-1, with TRBD1 identical over 8 bases. Germline lookup yields CDR1 SGHRS and CDR2 YFSETQ. The junction had 2 bases not matched to a gene; V was cut back by 1 base and J by 3 bases. CDR3 length equals 14 residues. The CDR3 spells CASSLMTGDTEAFF. In nucleotides, the CDR3 is TGCGCCAGCAGCTTGATGACAGGGGACACTGAAGCTTTCTTT.

The chain carries TRBV27 and TRBJ2-7; the D is unclear. The V gene lost 0 bases and the J gene lost 4 bases, with 10 bases spanning the gap. The CDR3 loop spans 14 amino acids. Germline V gene lookup returns CDR1 MNHEY and CDR2 SMNVEV (reference sequence). The CDR3, as DNA: TGTGCCAGCAGTTTATCCGTAGGACCGTACGAGCAGTACTTC. Protein product: CASSLSVGPYEQYF.

This chain joins TRBV10-1 and TRBJ2-5, with 11 bases identical to TRBD2. From germline, CDR1 is WNHNN and CDR2 SYGVQD (reference sequence). Losses at the gene ends were 6 bases for V and 0 bases for J; bases not matched to a gene: 3. This CDR3 comprises 15 residues. The CDR3: CASSASGGYQETQYF. In nucleotides, the CDR3 is TGCGCCAGCAGCGCTAGCGGGGGGTACCAAGAGACCCAGTACTTC.

The chain has TRBV11-2 and TRBJ1-1, with TRBD1 as a possible D gene (6 bases). The ends were cut back, 1 base at V and 2 bases at J, with 8 bases in the middle. This CDR3 spans 14 amino acids. Germline assignment: CDR1 SGHAT and CDR2 FQNNGV. The DNA for the CDR3 is TGTGCCAGCAGCTTAGCGGGGGGCAACACTGAAGCTTTCTTT. Translating it yields CASSLAGGNTEAFF.

V and J are TRBV10-2 and TRBJ2-7, with TRBD1 identical over 8 bases. CDR1 and CDR2 (germline): WSHSY, SAAADI. J lost 5 bases, V lost 6 bases, and 12 bases had no gene match. This CDR3 is 15 amino acids long. CDR3 nucleotide sequence: TGCGCCAGCAGCCCGGACAGGGTTAGAAGCGACGAGCAGTACTTC. As protein: CASSPDRVRSDEQYF.

The genes are TRBV5-1 and TRBJ2-6; D uncertain. V lost 0 bases and J lost 2, with 3 bases in between. Germline CDR1 is SGHRS and CDR2 is YFSETQ. This CDR3 comprises 14 residues. CDR3 amino acids: CASSLVPGANVLTF. CDR3 in DNA: TGCGCCAGCAGCTTGGTCCCTGGGGCCAACGTCCTGACTTTC. The whole variable domain, filled in from reference TRBV5-1 and TRBJ2-6, reads KAGVTQTPRYLIKTRGQQVTLSCSPISGHRSVSWYQQTPGQGLQFLFEYFSETQRNKGNFPGRFSGRQFSNSRSEMNVSTLELGDSALYLCASSLVPGANVLTFGAGSRLTVL.